The present TCR beta chain was sequenced within a study of shared clonotypes between healthy human individuals. Profiling relied on immunoSEQ multiplex PCR, and the TCRdb table lists in-frame clones only, not all of them. The data contain about 2,200,000 clones, 93% of them singletons. CD45RO-negative, CCR7-positively selected cells formed the naive CD8 fraction, excluding terminally differentiated effector memory CD45RA+ cells. Germline V gene sequence: CDR1 MDHEN, CDR2 SYDVKM. The CDR3 is made up of 19 amino acids. V trimming: 4 bases; J trimming: 8 bases; junction bases outside the gene matches: 22.

Sequenced sample: naive CD8+ T cells from PBMCs. This chain connects TRBV28 to TRBJ2-4; 8 bases agree with TRBD2. The sequence came from a young man in good health. Some clones in this sample may be carry-over from other donors' samples. In DNA form, the CDR3 reads TGTGCCAGCAGTTCTCTCTCAGACCCACCGGGAGGGCCAGGGGACATTCAGTACTTC. Amino acid sequence: CASSSLSDPPGGPGDIQYF.